The clone carrying this T cell receptor (beta chain) showed up just a few times. These data originate in a study of cytomegalovirus exposure and HLA in healthy donors. V was cut by 1 base and J by 3 bases, with 14 bases left in between. Germline values: CDR1 SGHNT, CDR2 YENEEA. This CDR3 contains 16 residues. Use of 60 Vbeta and 13 Jbeta primers characterized the PCR. Clones were read by immunoSEQ multiplex PCR, and TCRdb kept only the in-frame ones, dropping some. Among 160,000 or so clones listed, around 85% were seen once. The chain combines TRBV11-3 with TRBJ2-3; possible D gene TRBD1, 6 bases. The material sequenced was PBMCs. The source of this sequence is a man in his fifties in good health and CMV-seropositive. CDR3 bases: TGTGCCAGCAGCTTAGGAGCAGGGGTAGGGACAGATACGCAGTATTTT. It yields the protein CASSLGAGVGTDTQYF.